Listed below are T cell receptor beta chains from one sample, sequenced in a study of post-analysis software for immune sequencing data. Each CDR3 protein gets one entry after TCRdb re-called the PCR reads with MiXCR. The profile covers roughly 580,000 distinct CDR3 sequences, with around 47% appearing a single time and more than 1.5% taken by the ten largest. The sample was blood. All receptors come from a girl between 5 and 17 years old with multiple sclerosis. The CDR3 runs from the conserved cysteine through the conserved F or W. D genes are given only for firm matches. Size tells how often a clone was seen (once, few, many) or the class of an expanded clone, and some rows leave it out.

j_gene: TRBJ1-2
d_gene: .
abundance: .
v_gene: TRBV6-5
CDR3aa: CASSPMRGNYGYTF
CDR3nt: TGTGCCAGCAGTCCGATGCGGGGGAACTATGGCTACACCTTC

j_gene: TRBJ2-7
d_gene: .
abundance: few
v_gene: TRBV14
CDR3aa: CASSQDRVKQYF
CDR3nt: TGTGCCAGCAGCCAAGATCGGGTAAAGCAGTACTTC

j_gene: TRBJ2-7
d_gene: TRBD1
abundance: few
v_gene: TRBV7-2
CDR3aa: CASSLSTGGTPHEQYF
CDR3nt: TGTGCCAGCAGCCTATCGACAGGGGGAACTCCCCACGAGCAGTACTTC

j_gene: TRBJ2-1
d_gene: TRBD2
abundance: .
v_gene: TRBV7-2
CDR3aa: CASSQRGTSGSSYNEQFF
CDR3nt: TGTGCCAGCAGCCAGAGGGGGACTAGCGGGAGCTCCTACAATGAGCAGTTCTTC

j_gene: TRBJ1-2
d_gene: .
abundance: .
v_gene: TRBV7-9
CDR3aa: CASSLRGSGYTF
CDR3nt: TGTGCCAGCAGCTTAAGGGGAAGTGGCTACACCTTC

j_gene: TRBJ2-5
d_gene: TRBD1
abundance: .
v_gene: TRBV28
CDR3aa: CASSQAPGQGQETQYF
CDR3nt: TGTGCCAGCAGTCAGGCCCCGGGACAGGGGCAAGAGACCCAGTACTTC

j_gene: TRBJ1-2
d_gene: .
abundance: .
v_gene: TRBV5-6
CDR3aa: CASSQTGQNYGYTF
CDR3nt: TGTGCCAGCAGCCAAACCGGGCAAAACTATGGCTACACCTTC

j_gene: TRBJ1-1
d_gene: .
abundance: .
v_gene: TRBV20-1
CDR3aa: CSAQQGSGAEAFF
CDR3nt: TGCAGTGCCCAGCAGGGGAGTGGGGCTGAAGCTTTCTTT

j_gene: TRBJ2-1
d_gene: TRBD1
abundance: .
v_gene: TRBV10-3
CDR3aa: CAISVPGQGYHEQFF
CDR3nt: TGTGCCATCAGTGTTCCGGGACAGGGTTACCATGAGCAGTTCTTC

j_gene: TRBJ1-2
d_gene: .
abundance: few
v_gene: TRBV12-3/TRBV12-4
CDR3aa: CASRDGPYGYTF
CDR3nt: TGTGCCAGCAGGGACGGACCTTATGGCTACACCTTC

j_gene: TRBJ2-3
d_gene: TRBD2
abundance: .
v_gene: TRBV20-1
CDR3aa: CSARPRPDGGATDTQYF
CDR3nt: TGCAGTGCTAGACCTAGACCTGACGGGGGGGCCACAGATACGCAGTATTTT

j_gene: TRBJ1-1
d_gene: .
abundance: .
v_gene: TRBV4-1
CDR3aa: CASSDVVPLELFF
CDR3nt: TGCGCCAGCAGCGACGTGGTGCCATTGGAGCTTTTCTTT

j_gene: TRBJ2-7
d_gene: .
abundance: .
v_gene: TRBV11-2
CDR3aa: CASSLGAGWSYEQYF
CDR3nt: TGTGCCAGCAGCTTAGGGGCAGGGTGGTCCTACGAGCAGTACTTC

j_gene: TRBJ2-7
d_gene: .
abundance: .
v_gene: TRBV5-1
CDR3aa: CASSLEGPSAHEQYF
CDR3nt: TGCGCCAGCAGCTTGGAAGGCCCATCTGCGCACGAGCAGTACTTC

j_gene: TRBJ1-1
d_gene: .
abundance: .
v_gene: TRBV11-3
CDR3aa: CASSFARYSNTEAFF
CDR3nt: TGTGCCAGCAGCTTTGCGAGGTATTCCAACACTGAAGCTTTCTTT

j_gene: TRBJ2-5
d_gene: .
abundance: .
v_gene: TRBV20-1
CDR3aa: CSANPARNEQYF
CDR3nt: TGCAGTGCTAATCCGGCGAGGAATGAGCAGTACTTC

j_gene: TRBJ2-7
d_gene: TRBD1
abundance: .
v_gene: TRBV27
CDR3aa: CASSLYLIAGGYEQYF
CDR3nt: TGTGCCAGCAGTTTATACTTGATCGCAGGGGGCTACGAGCAGTACTTC

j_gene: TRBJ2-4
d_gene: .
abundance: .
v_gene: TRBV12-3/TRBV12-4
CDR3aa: CASSPRLVAKNIQYF
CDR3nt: TGTGCCAGCAGTCCGAGACTCGTAGCCAAAAACATTCAGTACTTC

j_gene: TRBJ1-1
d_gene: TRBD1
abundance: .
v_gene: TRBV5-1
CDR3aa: CASSFTRGESTEAFF
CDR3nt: TGCGCCAGCAGCTTCACCAGGGGGGAGAGCACTGAAGCTTTCTTT

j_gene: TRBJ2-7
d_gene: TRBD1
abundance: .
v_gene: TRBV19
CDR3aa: CASSGQGATTYEQYF
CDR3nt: TGTGCCAGTAGCGGACAGGGGGCGACCACCTACGAGCAGTACTTC

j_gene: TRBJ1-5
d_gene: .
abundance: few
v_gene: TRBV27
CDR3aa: CASRGGYSNQPQHF
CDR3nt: TGTGCCAGCAGAGGCGGATATAGCAATCAGCCCCAGCATTTT

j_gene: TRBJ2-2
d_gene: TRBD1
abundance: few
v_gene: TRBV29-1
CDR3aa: CSARGTGGGFNTGELFF
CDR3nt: TGCAGCGCCCGCGGGACAGGGGGGGGGTTTAACACCGGGGAGCTGTTTTTT

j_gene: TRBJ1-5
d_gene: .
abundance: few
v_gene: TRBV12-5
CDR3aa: CASGLTTGSDSNQPQHF
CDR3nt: TGTGCTAGTGGTTTGACCACAGGGAGCGATAGCAATCAGCCCCAGCATTTT

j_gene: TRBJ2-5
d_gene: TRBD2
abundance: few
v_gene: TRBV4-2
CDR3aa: CASSSGTSGTQETQYF
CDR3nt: TGTGCCAGCAGTTCCGGGACTAGCGGGACCCAAGAGACCCAGTACTTC

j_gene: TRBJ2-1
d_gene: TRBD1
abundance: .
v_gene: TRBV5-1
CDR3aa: CASSPRTGAGPSSYNEQFF
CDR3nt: TGCGCCAGCAGCCCTCGGACAGGGGCCGGACCCAGCTCCTACAATGAGCAGTTCTTC

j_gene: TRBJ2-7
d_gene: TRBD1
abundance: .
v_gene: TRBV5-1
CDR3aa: CASSVVDREGEQYF
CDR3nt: TGCGCCAGCAGCGTGGTTGACAGGGAAGGCGAGCAGTACTTC

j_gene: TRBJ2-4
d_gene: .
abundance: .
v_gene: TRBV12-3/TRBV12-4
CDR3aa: CASKKGIAKNIQYF
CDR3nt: TGTGCCAGCAAGAAGGGGATAGCCAAAAACATTCAGTACTTC

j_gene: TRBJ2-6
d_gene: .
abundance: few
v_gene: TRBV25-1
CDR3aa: CASSEGYSGANVRTF
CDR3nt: TGTGCCAGCAGTGAGGGGTACTCTGGGGCCAACGTCCGGACTTTC

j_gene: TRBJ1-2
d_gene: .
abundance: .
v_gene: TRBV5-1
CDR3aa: CASSSAGRGYTF
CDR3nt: TGCGCCAGCAGTTCGGCAGGGCGAGGCTACACCTTC

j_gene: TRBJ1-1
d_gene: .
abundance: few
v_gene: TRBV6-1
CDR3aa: CASSEGARLMNTEAFF
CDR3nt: TGTGCCAGCAGTGAGGGGGCGAGGCTCATGAACACTGAAGCTTTCTTT